The clone carrying this T cell receptor beta chain was seen more than once but under ten times. Its antigen is as yet unknown. These data belong to a study of human T cells and chemical hapten exposure. Specified time point: pre-sensitization, week 0. Treatment in this sample: therapeutic diphenylcyclopropenone sensitization with weekly scalp DPC. TCRdb re-analysed the RACE reads in MiXCR, keeping a single row per CDR3 protein. The table has roughly 100,000 distinct CDR3 sequences, less than 15% seen once; the top ten hold 1.6%. Germline values: CDR1 SGHTA, CDR2 FQGNSA. Trimming removed 4 bases at V and 7 bases at J, with 11 bases between. The CDR3 length is 12 residues. The study's findings and limits: Controls formed significantly fewer large CDR3 similarity clusters than expanded TCRs did. Patch test score rose with PT1 expanded TCRs, significant at 8, 16, 32, not 4.

The rearrangement uses TRBV7-2 and TRBJ2-7; D gene uncertain. Sequencing used whole blood, obtained in connection with sensitization to the hapten diphenylcyclopropenone (DPC). This sequence originates from a woman aged 45-60 years with alopecia areata. Some clones in this sample may be carry-over from other donors' samples. The CDR3, as DNA: TGTGCCAGCAGCTGGGCATCCCGAGAGCAGTACTTC. Amino acid sequence: CASSWASREQYF.